The 30 T cell receptor beta chains listed next were all sequenced from one sample in a study of cytomegalovirus exposure and HLA in healthy donors. Primers for the PCR totalled 60 Vbeta and 13 Jbeta. The table came from immunoSEQ multiplex PCR; TCRdb's copy has only in-frame clones and leaves some out. This repertoire shows 170,000 or so clones, about four fifths found once; its top ten account for 0.35% to 0.4%. The sequenced sample was PBMCs. The receptors originated from a boy aged 2 to 10 in good health and CMV-seronegative.

This rearrangement joins TRBV28 to TRBJ2-2; D gene unclear. Deletions cut 5 bases from V and 1 base from J, with 8 bases between. The CDR3 has 14 residues. From germline, CDR1 is MDHEN and CDR2 SYDVKM. The CDR3 DNA follows: TGTGCCAGCAGTAAGCGAGGGAACACCGGGGAGCTGTTTTTT. Residues: CASSKRGNTGELFF.

This sequence joins TRBV4-1 and TRBJ1-3; D not resolved. The CDR3 is made up of 14 amino acids. Trimming pared 4 bases from V and 4 bases from J, leaving 11 bases between. Per germline, CDR1 MGHRA and CDR2 YSYEKL. The CDR3 is CASSPPGRGNTIYF. The CDR3 nucleotides are TGCGCCAGCAGCCCCCCGGGTCGGGGAAACACCATATATTTT.

The chain joins TRBV5-1 to TRBJ2-7; 8 bases map to TRBD2. J lost 0 bases, V lost 0 bases, and 5 bases had no gene match. The CDR3 runs to 16 residues. CDR1 and CDR2 (germline): SGHRS, YFSETQ. CDR3 in DNA: TGCGCCAGCAGCTTGGCCGGGAGCGGGAGCTCCTACGAGCAGTACTTC. This encodes CASSLAGSGSSYEQYF.

This chain joins TRBV20-1 and TRBJ2-1; D is uncertain. The germline gives CDR1 DFQATT, CDR2 SNEGSKA (reference sequence). The CDR3 contains 11 residues. V lost 0 bases, J lost 15 bases, and 12 bases lay in between. Here the CDR3 reads CSARDQRTVFF. Here the CDR3 DNA reads TGCAGTGCTAGAGATCAGCGAACGGTGTTCTTC.

The chain combines TRBV28 with TRBJ2-1, with D unclear. CDR3 length: 11 amino acids. Trimming left V 7 bases short and J 5 bases short, with 6 bases between. CDR1 and CDR2 (germline): MDHEN, SYDVKM. CDR3 region: CASTLDNEQFF. The CDR3 DNA reads as TGTGCCAGCACCCTTGACAATGAGCAGTTCTTC.

The CDR3 bases are TGTGCCAGAAGCGCCGTTCGTGGAGTGGGAGGGCGCTCATACGAGCAGTACTTC. Its translation is CARSAVRGVGGRSYEQYF. The chain uses TRBV5-3 and TRBJ2-7; TRBD2 agrees at 7 bases. TRBV5-3 is identified as an open reading frame with a role that is uncertain. This CDR3 spans 18 amino acids. The J segment lost 4 bases and the V segment lost 4 bases, leaving 20 bases of the junction unmatched.

The rearrangement joins TRBV5-1 to TRBJ2-6; a weak D match, TRBD1 (6 bases). The V gene lost 6 bases and the J gene lost 0 bases, with 19 bases spanning the gap. This CDR3 is built from 18 residues. The germline CDR1 and CDR2 sequences are SGHRS and YFSETQ. The DNA for the CDR3 is TGCGCCAGCACCATCGGACAGTCTACTTACTCTGGGGCCAACGTCCTGACTTTC. As protein: CASTIGQSTYSGANVLTF.

CDR3 in DNA: TGCAGCGTTCGAATTAGCGGGGGTAACTACGAGCAGTACTTC. Translating it yields CSVRISGGNYEQYF. The chain couples TRBV29-1 to TRBJ2-7; 9 bases line up with TRBD2. V shed 5 bases and J 3 bases; nucleotides not matched to a gene: 8. In germline, CDR1 is SQVTM, CDR2 ANQGSEA. The length of the CDR3 is 14 residues.

The V gene is TRBV10-3, the J gene TRBJ2-1, with 10 bases matching TRBD2. Unmatched junction bases numbered 18, after V lost 0 bases and J lost 7 bases. Germline loops: CDR1 ENHRY, CDR2 SYGVKD. The CDR3 has 20 amino acids. Written as DNA, the CDR3 is TGTGCCATCAGTGAGTCTTTGGGTCTAGCGGGAGCCCTTCCTCGGAATGAGCAGTTCTTC. Translating it yields CAISESLGLAGALPRNEQFF.

V gene TRBV7-9 combines with J gene TRBJ2-7; 9 bases fit TRBD1. CDR1 is SEHNR and CDR2 is FQNEAQ in the germline V gene (reference sequence). There are 14 residues in the CDR3. After removal of 5 bases from V and 5 bases from J, the junction contained 7 bases not matched to a gene. The chain's CDR3 is CASSTRDREDEQYF. CDR3 nucleotides: TGTGCCAGCAGCACCCGGGACAGGGAAGACGAGCAGTACTTC.

This chain connects TRBV11-3 to TRBJ2-3; D may be TRBD2 (6 bases). Germline V CDR1 and CDR2: SGHNT, YENEEA. The CDR3 covers 14 residues. The germline V and J ends were trimmed by 0 bases and 8 bases, with 12 bases remaining between them. CDR3 DNA: TGTGCCAGCAGCTTAGACCCGGGGGACGGTACGCAGTATTTT. Protein: CASSLDPGDGTQYF.

The chain carries TRBV19 and TRBJ2-5; no definite D call. In germline, CDR1 is LNHDA, CDR2 SQIVND (reference sequence). V lost 9 bases and J lost 4, with 15 bases in between. The CDR3 length is 13 residues. CDR3 region: CASSTVPGETQYF. For the CDR3, the DNA is TGTGCCAGCTCAACAGTGCCCGGAGAGACCCAGTACTTC.

The V call is TRBV18, the J call TRBJ2-3, with 13 bases lining up with TRBD2. V was pared by 5 bases and J by 2 bases, with 4 bases of the junction left unmatched. From germline, CDR1 is KGHSH and CDR2 LQKENI. The CDR3 has 16 residues. In DNA, the CDR3 is TGTGCCAGCTCAAGCGGGACTAGCGGGAACACAGATACGCAGTATTTT. This codes for CASSSGTSGNTDTQYF.

This chain joins TRBV6-5 and TRBJ2-3; tentatively, D is TRBD1 (7 bases). Trimming cost V 6 bases and J 1 base, with 8 bases left between them. CDR3 length equals 13 residues. CDR1 MNHEY and CDR2 SVGAGI come from the germline V gene. CDR3 DNA sequence: TGTGCCAGCAGCAGGGGGGGCACAGATACGCAGTATTTT. Protein product: CASSRGGTDTQYF.

There are a few counts of this clone. The chain uses TRBV30 and TRBJ1-3, with a tentative D call TRBD1 (5 bases). V lost 6 bases, J lost 0 bases, and 9 bases lay in between. The CDR3 consists of 13 residues. Per germline, CDR1 GTSNPN and CDR2 SVGIG (reference sequence). In nucleotides, the CDR3 is TGTGCCTGCCGACAGAACTCTGGAAACACCATATATTTT. Translation: CACRQNSGNTIYF.

The chain employs TRBV5-1 and TRBJ1-2, with a weak D call TRBD1 (5 bases). Germline lookup yields CDR1 SGHRS and CDR2 YFSETQ. With 2 bases removed from V and 4 bases from J, the gap between germline ends came to 15 bases. This CDR3 has 15 residues. CDR3 loop: CASSLFRGGPYGYTF. For the CDR3, the DNA is TGCGCCAGCAGCTTATTCCGGGGGGGACCCTATGGCTACACCTTC.

A note on this clone: Within the sample, other DNA sequences also encode this same CDR3. The chain employs TRBV7-8 and TRBJ1-2; D may be TRBD1 (6 bases). Germline V gene data show CDR1 as SGHVS and CDR2 as FQNEAQ. With 8 bases removed from V and 4 bases from J, the gap between germline ends came to 11 bases. This CDR3 spans 12 amino acids. Here the CDR3 reads CASGDRRYGYTF. The CDR3, as DNA: TGTGCCAGCGGTGACAGGCGCTATGGCTACACCTTC.

This sequence joins TRBV4-1 and TRBJ2-1, with D perhaps TRBD2 (5 bases). The CDR3 has 16 residues. Germline V CDR1 and CDR2: MGHRA, YSYEKL. V dropped 0 bases and J dropped 1 base, with 10 bases sitting between them. CDR3 loop: CASSQEKRRSYNEQFF. In DNA, the CDR3 is TGCGCCAGCAGCCAAGAAAAGCGGAGGTCCTACAATGAGCAGTTCTTC.

This rearrangement joins TRBV19 to TRBJ2-7, with 11 bases identical to TRBD2. The length of the CDR3 is 16 residues. Germline assignment: CDR1 LNHDA and CDR2 SQIVND (reference sequence). V dropped 3 bases and J dropped 3; count of bases not matched to a gene: 7. CDR3 region: CASSISLAGGVYEQYF. CDR3 nucleotides: TGTGCCAGTAGTATTTCCCTAGCGGGAGGAGTCTACGAGCAGTACTTC.

The chain recombines TRBV19 with TRBJ1-1, with D maybe TRBD1 (5 bases). From germline, CDR1 is LNHDA and CDR2 SQIVND (reference sequence). The germline V and J ends were trimmed by 5 bases and 3 bases, with 19 bases remaining between them. The CDR3 runs to 16 residues. CDR3 nucleotide sequence: TGTGCCAGTAGTCAAACCGGACGGACAATTGACACTGAAGCTTTCTTT. This sequence encodes CASSQTGRTIDTEAFF.

This chain connects TRBV9 to TRBJ2-2; 11 bases match TRBD1. V dropped 2 bases and J dropped 4; count of bases not matched to a gene: 7. CDR1 is SGDLS, CDR2 YYNGEE, per germline. This CDR3 has 17 residues. The CDR3 protein is CASSVGQGAPGTGELFF. CDR3 nucleotide sequence: TGTGCCAGCAGCGTCGGACAGGGGGCGCCGGGCACCGGGGAGCTGTTTTTT.

The chain employs TRBV5-4 and TRBJ1-1; D not certain. V gave up 4 bases and J gave up 2 bases, with 9 bases separating them. The CDR3 is made up of 13 amino acids. CDR1 is SGHNT and CDR2 is YYREEE in the germline V gene (reference sequence). CDR3 coding DNA: TGTGCCAGCAGCCGCGACTCCAACACTGAAGCTTTCTTT. Encoded protein: CASSRDSNTEAFF.

The J gene is TRBJ2-7, the V gene TRBV5-6, with D possibly matching TRBD1 (5 bases). Germline V CDR1 and CDR2: SGHDT, YYEEEE. Trimming took 0 bases from V and 2 from J, leaving 15 bases between them. This CDR3 has 16 residues. As DNA, the CDR3 is TGTGCCAGCAGCTTGGGACTGGGCCAGGGCACCTACGAGCAGTACTTC. Protein: CASSLGLGQGTYEQYF.

CDR3 bases: TGCGCCAGCAGCCCCTACGTTAGGGGGACAGGCCGTAATGAAAAACTGTTTTTT. Translating gives CASSPYVRGTGRNEKLFF. The rearrangement uses TRBV4-1 and TRBJ1-4; 8 bases are shared with TRBD1. This CDR3 has 18 amino acids. J lost 4 bases, V lost 4 bases, and 14 bases had no gene match. Germline V gives CDR1 MGHRA, CDR2 YSYEKL.

The chain combines TRBV7-9 with TRBJ2-1; D call uncertain. Germline-derived CDR1 and CDR2 are SEHNR and FQNEAQ (reference sequence). The ends were cut back, 2 bases at V and 8 bases at J, with 4 bases in the middle. The CDR3 is 11 residues long. The DNA for the CDR3 is TGTGCCAGCAGCTTAACTGATGAGCAGTTCTTC. Translated: CASSLTDEQFF.

The chain links TRBV28 to TRBJ1-4, with TRBD1 as a possible D gene (6 bases). V gave up 6 bases and J gave up 0 bases, with 17 bases separating them. This CDR3 spans 17 amino acids. Germline CDR1 MDHEN, CDR2 SYDVKM. CDR3 sequence reads: CASRSNREGATNEKLFF. CDR3 coding DNA: TGTGCCAGCAGATCTAACAGGGAGGGGGCAACTAATGAAAAACTGTTTTTT.

This clone came up a few times. This chain joins TRBV2 and TRBJ2-3, with D maybe TRBD1 (6 bases). The CDR3 has 15 residues. The germline gives CDR1 SNHLY, CDR2 FYNNEI. V was pared by 8 bases and J by 1 base, with 16 bases between. The CDR3 DNA reads as TGTGCCAGCGGGGACACCCTGGAGGGCACAGATACGCAGTATTTT. This codes for CASGDTLEGTDTQYF. The whole variable domain, remainder taken from reference TRBV2 and TRBJ2-3, is EPEVTQTPSHQVTQMGQEVILRCVPISNHLYFYWYRQILGQKVEFLVSFYNNEISEKSEIFDDQFSVERPDGSNFTLKIRSTKLEDSAMYFCASGDTLEGTDTQYFGPGTRLTVL.

The rearrangement links TRBV5-1 to TRBJ2-3, with 8 bases lining up with TRBD2. Germline lookup yields CDR1 SGHRS and CDR2 YFSETQ. This CDR3 has 15 amino acids. After removal of 2 bases from V and 4 bases from J, the junction contained 6 bases not matched to a gene. The chain's CDR3 is CASSFDGGRSDTQYF. The DNA of the CDR3 is TGCGCCAGCAGCTTCGATGGCGGGAGGTCAGATACGCAGTATTTT.

In its sample, this clone was seen once. The genes are TRBV5-4 and TRBJ2-3; unclear D gene. The germline gives CDR1 SGHNT, CDR2 YYREEE (reference sequence). V was cut by 2 bases and J by 1 base, with 2 bases left in between. This CDR3 contains 12 residues. The CDR3 reads CASSFGTDTQYF. The CDR3 DNA reads TGTGCCAGCAGCTTCGGCACAGATACGCAGTATTTT.

The chain carries TRBV9 and TRBJ2-1, with 8 bases identical to TRBD1. Germline CDR1 and CDR2: SGDLS and YYNGEE. This CDR3 has 17 amino acids. With 4 bases clipped from V and 0 bases from J, the junction kept 9 bases outside the gene matches. CDR3 coding DNA: TGTGCCAGCAGCTTCGGGACAGGTGTGGGCTCCTACAATGAGCAGTTCTTC. Protein: CASSFGTGVGSYNEQFF.